This TCR beta chain was retrieved from a study of metastatic and nonmetastatic thyroid tumors. V trimming: 4 bases; J trimming: 4 bases; junction bases outside the gene matches: 8. CDR1 SGHTA and CDR2 FQGTGA come from the germline V gene. This CDR3 region has 15 residues. No treatment had been given to any patient before thyroid surgery. TCRdb re-analyzed the PCR reads using MiXCR. The repertoire consists of 33,000 or so clones, with roughly 19% occurring once and the leading ten covering approximately 20%. This chain connects TRBV7-3 to TRBJ2-3, with 7 positions matching TRBD2. The sequence came from a female donor with papillary thyroid cancer or a benign thyroid nodule (not recorded which). Some clones in this sample may be carry-over from other donors' samples. The sequencing sample was made of blood. The CDR3: CASSSAAAGADTQYF. The CDR3 coding sequence is TGTGCCAGCAGCTCCGCCGCCGCGGGAGCAGATACGCAGTATTTT.